This T cell receptor (beta chain) was recovered during a study of T cells in localized non-small cell lung cancer. V lost 8 bases, J lost 4 bases, and 18 bases lay in between. Looked up from germline, CDR1 is MNHEY and CDR2 is SVGAGI. The CDR3 is 14 amino acids. This clone was seen once. Its antigen is still unknown. TCRdb's table, derived via immunoSEQ multiplex PCR, lists solely in-frame clones and lacks some. The repertoire consists of 7,000 to 8,000 clones, with approximately 90% occurring once and the leading ten covering under 5%. General study points: Uninvolved adjacent lung showed higher T cell clonality than tumor. Within adjacent lung there appeared a median around 57 of the top 100 tumor clones. Longer overall survival was linked to higher blood T cell density. Heterogeneity stays possible, as sequencing covered only one tumor region.

The chain couples TRBV6-5 to TRBJ2-7, with a tentative D call TRBD1 (6 bases). Sequenced here: peripheral blood mononuclear cells, sampled before any cancer treatment. The sequence was collected from a male donor aged 60 or over with stage II lung adenocarcinoma. The DNA for the CDR3 is TGTGCCAGCGCACGGCAGGGGCAAAAATACGAGCAGTACTTC. As protein: CASARQGQKYEQYF.